This TCR beta chain was profiled in a study of blood T cell repertoires in COVID-19. Study-wide context: The United States, Italy and Spain supplied acute and convalescent COVID-19 samples. From T cells, B-cell-depleted T cells, or PBMCs came the material, which was cDNA or gDNA.

Recruited during active infection, patients (from Seattle) were subsequently followed longitudinally. The CDR3 is 13 residues long. The ends were cut back, 4 bases at V and 7 bases at J, with 15 bases in the middle. Germline V CDR1 and CDR2: SGHNT, YYREEE (reference sequence). This clone is a singleton in its sample. Source study methods: Estimation of nucleated cell counts was performed using reference gene primer amplification. Method: immunoSEQ multiplex PCR; TCRdb's copy keeps in-frame clones and lacks some. V and J calls and clone size are as listed in that table; D and trimming were resolved from the DNA. The data show fewer than 350,000 clones, roughly 90% seen once.

The chain has TRBV5-4 and TRBJ2-7, with D perhaps TRBD1 (6 bases). Sequenced material: peripheral blood. The clonotype was recovered from a woman aged 25-40 years with COVID-19, enrolled during active disease. The CDR3 sequence is CASSPQGTQEQYF. The CDR3 DNA sequence: TGTGCCAGCAGCCCACAGGGTACCCAGGAGCAGTACTTC.